This T cell receptor (beta chain) was profiled in a study of blood T cell repertoires in COVID-19. Study summary: Material from acute and convalescent COVID-19 was sourced from the United States, Italy and Spain. Nucleic acid was either cDNA or gDNA, and it came from T cells, B-cell-depleted T cells, or PBMCs.

In germline, CDR1 is LGHNA, CDR2 YNFKEQ. After removal of 6 bases from V and 2 bases from J, the junction contained 5 bases not matched to a gene. This CDR3 region has 14 residues. Generated by immunoSEQ multiplex PCR, the TCRdb table keeps only in-frame clones and is missing some. Of 150,000 to 200,000 clones detected, roughly 70% appear once; the ten largest clones hold less than 3%. Source material: peripheral blood. J is TRBJ2-7 and V is TRBV4-2; 9 bases are a match to TRBD1. The source of this sequence is a woman of 80 years or more with acute or convalescent COVID-19. CDR3 DNA sequence: TGTGCCAGCAGACAGGGGGCAGGTACCTACGAGCAGTACTTC. Amino acid sequence: CASRQGAGTYEQYF.